This is a list of T cell receptor beta chains from one sample in a study of CXCR3-negative and CXCR3-positive naive CD8 T cells. TCRdb reanalyzed the 5' RACE reads and collapses them to one entry per CDR3 protein, without DNA. This listing includes 100,000 to 150,000 distinct CDR3 sequences. The material sequenced was naive CXCR3- CD8+ T cells from blood. These receptors all stem from a human donor in good health. Some clones in this sample may be carry-over from other donors' samples. Both conserved end residues are part of each CDR3. Each record gives: J gene, V gene, CDR3 protein.

>TRBJ2-1|TRBV9
CASSVGLAGGREQFF
>TRBJ2-6|TRBV20-1
CSARVLASGANVLTF
>TRBJ2-1|TRBV5-1
CASSLPLAGGDRSYNEQFF
>TRBJ1-2|TRBV29-1
CSVEDATSGLDGYTF
>TRBJ2-1|TRBV7-3
CASSLTSGRETEQFF
>TRBJ2-7|TRBV4-1
CASSQESRWGGFDEQYF
>TRBJ1-2|TRBV6-6
CASSYSMVAELNTF
>TRBJ2-1|TRBV7-9
CASSFPQGGDEQFF
>TRBJ2-7|TRBV20-1
CSARGGRSFEQYF
>TRBJ2-5|TRBV28
CASSSGTGRETQYF
>TRBJ2-1|TRBV7-6
CASSLEAASYNEQFF
>TRBJ1-1|TRBV29-1
CSVTMGQDPEAFF
>TRBJ2-7|TRBV3-1
CASSQGSASYEQYF
>TRBJ1-3|TRBV10-3
CATDRDRGTGSGNTIYF
>TRBJ2-7|TRBV15
CATSSGSYEQYF
>TRBJ1-6|TRBV7-9
CASSLVQGNNSPLHF
>TRBJ2-1|TRBV7-8
CASSLAQGAGEQFF
>TRBJ2-4|TRBV12-3/TRBV12-4
CASSLAGGLIQYF
>TRBJ2-1|TRBV5-6
CASSWGTSGRDEQFF
>TRBJ1-6|TRBV6-5
CASSYEVGNSPLHF
>TRBJ2-1|TRBV9
CASSVGTPNEQFF
>TRBJ2-7|TRBV6-2/TRBV6-3
CASSYSLQGTLEQYF
>TRBJ2-7|TRBV10-3
CAIMGEPYEQYF
>TRBJ1-4|TRBV12-3/TRBV12-4
CASSLSAWVLEKLFF
>TRBJ2-7|TRBV15
CATSGGITGGYEQYF
>TRBJ2-5|TRBV28
CASGLAGVETQYF
>TRBJ1-4|TRBV7-9
CASSFPLRGSTNEKLFF
>TRBJ2-7|TRBV14
CASSLDSSSYEQYF
>TRBJ1-2|TRBV15
CATSRDRKGSDGYTF
>TRBJ2-2|TRBV11-2
CASSLIRGSAGELFF
>TRBJ1-2|TRBV28
CASSFRDYGYTF
>TRBJ1-1|TRBV28
CASSSRSRMNTEAFF
>TRBJ1-4|TRBV7-9
CASSTTEDLATNEKLFF
>TRBJ1-2|TRBV10-3
CAINSPLAGGNYGYTF
>TRBJ2-1|TRBV5-1
CASSWMTSGWYNEQFF
>TRBJ2-5|TRBV7-8
CASSPGLLETQYF
>TRBJ1-1|TRBV7-3
CASSLGTVGAEAFF
>TRBJ2-5|TRBV12-3/TRBV12-4
CASSETGEETQYF
>TRBJ2-5|TRBV7-7
CASSLVQSQETQYF
>TRBJ2-1|TRBV9
CASSSMDRDNEQFF
>TRBJ1-5|TRBV28
CASNPQDPPAYSNQPQHF
>TRBJ2-7|TRBV15
CATSIFWGQRKEQYF
>TRBJ2-5|TRBV5-4
CASSLGNRWETQYF
>TRBJ1-1|TRBV29-1
CSVLGSILNTEAFF
>TRBJ2-3|TRBV6-1
CASRPRGTGRGEDTQYF
>TRBJ2-1|TRBV20-1
CSARGSTQDNEQFF
>TRBJ2-5|TRBV24-1
CATSPRTEETQYF
>TRBJ2-7|TRBV29-1
CSVEGTGESYEQYF
>TRBJ2-7|TRBV7-9
CASSLPGTGYEQYF
>TRBJ2-2|TRBV6-5
CASTSGQGNTGELFF
>TRBJ2-5|TRBV21-1
CASSKCEETQYF
>TRBJ2-3|TRBV12-3/TRBV12-4
CASSLGAGTARDTQYF
>TRBJ2-3|TRBV12-2
CARGTGVGTDTQYF
>TRBJ2-7|TRBV29-1
CSVEEGGGPSYEQYF
>TRBJ1-1|TRBV7-2
CASSPGTGKGPMNTEAFF